The 31 T cell receptor beta chains in this list originate from one sample, sequenced in a study of breast tumors, draining lymph nodes, adjacent tissues. The lymph nodes were axillary draining lymph nodes from breast cancer patients. In TCRdb, the multiplex PCR reads were re-called with MiXCR into one record per CDR3 protein. The repertoire holds 130,000 or so distinct CDR3 sequences, with approximately 32% as singletons. Sequences were obtained from axillary lymph node tissue. Receptors originate from a female donor with breast cancer. Some clones in this sample may be carry-over from other donors' samples.

This clonotype has a count of ten or more. The chain links TRBV20-1 to TRBJ2-3, with 10 bases aligning to TRBD1. The CDR3 loop spans 14 amino acids. V trimming: 3 bases; J trimming: 3 bases; junction bases outside the gene matches: 3. CDR1 DFQATT and CDR2 SNEGSKA come from the germline V gene (reference sequence). The CDR3 DNA sequence: TGCAGTGCTAGCGGGACAGGGGCGACAGATACGCAGTATTTT. Translating gives CSASGTGATDTQYF.

This clonotype was seen at least ten times. This chain connects TRBV6-1 to TRBJ2-2; TRBD1 might be the D (6 bases). The CDR3 extends over 16 amino acids. The germline CDR1 and CDR2 sequences are MNHNS and SASEGT. V was pared by 5 bases and J by 1 base, with 14 bases between. The CDR3 DNA follows: TGTGCCAGCAGTTCTCTACGACAGGTGAACACCGGGGAGCTGTTTTTT. It encodes CASSSLRQVNTGELFF.

This clonotype was detected a few times. A much larger clone lies a single base off, so this may be a read error. The V and J genes are TRBV9 and TRBJ2-2; D might be TRBD2 (5 bases). Per germline, CDR1 SGDLS and CDR2 YYNGEE. CDR3 length: 15 residues. The CDR3 region has the DNA TGTGCCAGCAGCCCCGGGAATGTGGAGGCCGGGGAGCTGCTTTTT. Its translation: CASSPGNVEAGELLF.

This clonotype was seen many times. This chain links TRBV30 with TRBJ1-2, with a tentative D call TRBD1 (5 bases). Trimming cost V 1 base and J 12 bases, with 27 bases left between them. Germline CDR1 and CDR2: GTSNPN and SVGIG (reference sequence). CDR3 length: 16 amino acids. In DNA, the CDR3 is TGTGCCTGGAGTGAACAGGTCTCTAAACTATTGAGGAGGGACACCTTC. This sequence encodes CAWSEQVSKLLRRDTF.

With regard to this clonotype: As the CDR3 is not closed by the conserved phenylalanine or tryptophan, this likely results from a read error. The limits of the CDR3 on the DNA are not certain, so only TCRdb's listed CDR3 is given. V gene TRBV24-1 combines with J gene TRBJ1-4. Looked up from germline, CDR1 is KGHDR and CDR2 is SFDVKD. The CDR3 spans 14 amino acids, including both terminal residues. CDR3 in amino acids: CATSFRSVEEKLFS.

This clonotype appeared many times. J is TRBJ1-3 and V is TRBV28, with 7 bases identical to TRBD1. CDR1 is MDHEN and CDR2 is SYDVKM in the germline V gene. The CDR3 has 16 residues. V was pared by 3 bases and J by 2 bases, with 7 bases of the junction left unmatched. The CDR3 sequence: CASSLDSQGPGNTIYF. CDR3 nucleotides: TGTGCCAGCAGTTTGGACTCACAGGGGCCTGGAAACACCATATATTTT.

Remarks on this clonotype: This may stem from a read error, because a much larger clone lies one nucleotide away. The chain links TRBV14 to TRBJ2-5; D perhaps matches TRBD1 (6 bases). The CDR3 runs to 14 residues. Germline lookup yields CDR1 SGHDN and CDR2 FVKESK. CDR3 sequence: CASRLEPGQETQSF. CDR3 nucleotides: TGTGCCAGCCGCCTAGAGCCGGGACAAGAGACCCAGTCCTTC.

In its sample, this clonotype was seen many times. The chain has TRBV6-4 and TRBJ2-1; 8 bases are a match to TRBD1. Germline V gives CDR1 MRHNA, CDR2 SNTAGT. After removal of 4 bases from V and 6 bases from J, the junction contained 8 bases not matched to a gene. The CDR3 totals 15 residues. The CDR3 region has the DNA TGTGCCAGCAGTGCAACGGCAGGGGGCGTCAATGAGCAGTTCTTC. Its protein is CASSATAGGVNEQFF.

This clonotype occurred many times. CDR3 DNA: TGTGCCAGTAGTGAACTAGCGGGGAGAAGTGAGCAGTTCTTC. This codes for CASSELAGRSEQFF. This chain joins TRBV19 and TRBJ2-1, with 10 bases aligning to TRBD2. The CDR3 loop spans 14 amino acids. Losses at the gene ends were 5 bases for V and 9 bases for J; bases not matched to a gene: 7. CDR1 and CDR2 (germline): LNHDA, SQIVND (reference sequence).

Points on this clonotype: A read error may be the cause here, since a much bigger clone is one base away. This chain uses TRBV7-2 with TRBJ2-5; a weak D match, TRBD2 (7 bases). The CDR3 runs to 15 residues. CDR1 SGHTA and CDR2 FQGNSA come from the germline V gene. CDR3 DNA: TGTGCCAGCAGCTTAAGGGGGGGGACAACCGAGACCCAGCACTTC. It codes for CASSLRGGTTETQHF.

This clonotype was recorded at least ten times. One end of the junction fails to match germline, which may point to a read error. The rearrangement links TRBV7-2 to TRBJ2-5, with TRBD2 matching 8 bases. Germline V gene lookup returns CDR1 SGHTA and CDR2 FQGNSA. The CDR3 has 15 residues. CDR3 sequence reads: CASSPSRTSQETQHF. The CDR3 region has the DNA TGTGCCAGCAGCCCTTCTAGGACTAGCCAAGAGACCCAGCACTTC.

The chain recombines TRBV20-1 with TRBJ1-4; D gene unclear. The germline CDR1 and CDR2 sequences are DFQATT and SNEGSKA (reference sequence). The CDR3 has 13 residues. V dropped 3 bases and J dropped 6 bases, with 11 bases sitting between them. The CDR3 loop reads CSASKGVHEKLFF. CDR3 DNA sequence: TGCAGTGCTAGTAAGGGCGTGCATGAAAAACTGTTTTTT.

The table lists this clonotype with many counts. The chain carries TRBV9 and TRBJ1-3; 10 positions agree with TRBD1. V lost 0 bases and J lost 4; bases outside the gene matches: 7. Looked up from germline, CDR1 is SGDLS and CDR2 is YYNGEE. CDR3 length: 17 residues. The CDR3 is CASSVGQGANTGNTIYF. The DNA for the CDR3 is TGTGCCAGCAGCGTAGGACAGGGGGCGAATACGGGAAACACCATATATTTT.

This clonotype was seen ten or more times. Being one base from a much bigger clone, this may be a read error. The gene calls are TRBV10-3 and TRBJ1-2; no clear D gene. Trimming shortened V by 3 bases and J by 8 bases, and 10 bases separated the two germline ends. The CDR3 has 12 residues. Per the germline V gene, CDR1 is ENHRY and CDR2 is SYGVKD. The CDR3 region has the DNA TGTGCCATCAGTGACGCGGGTCCGGGCTACACCTTC. As protein: CAISDAGPGYTF.

This clonotype occurred many times. J is TRBJ1-5 and V is TRBV4-1; D gene uncertain. V dropped 0 bases and J dropped 4 bases, with 4 bases sitting between them. CDR1 and CDR2 from the germline V gene are MGHRA and YSYEKL. The CDR3 loop spans 13 amino acids. The CDR3 DNA follows: TGCGCCAGCAGCCAAGAACAGAATCAGCCCCAGCATTTT. Protein: CASSQEQNQPQHF.

This clonotype was found once. The rearrangement joins TRBV6-5 to TRBJ2-5; the match to TRBD1 covers 7 bases. The V and J ends lost 8 bases and 4 bases, in that order; junction bases with no gene match: 4. CDR3 length equals 12 residues. CDR1 MNHEY and CDR2 SVGAGI come from the germline V gene. DNA of the CDR3: TGTGCCAGCGATAACAGGGGAGAGACCCAGTACTTC. Translation: CASDNRGETQYF.

This clonotype was observed a handful of times. It is likely a read error, because the conserved phenylalanine at the end of the CDR3 is missing. This chain uses TRBV19 with TRBJ2-4; 7 bases fit TRBD1. V was pared by 9 bases and J by 1 base, with 12 bases of the junction left unmatched. The CDR3 spans 16 residues. Germline V lookup: CDR1 LNHDA, CDR2 SQIVND (reference sequence). The chain's CDR3 is CASLPTGRGAKNIQYS. For the CDR3, the DNA is TGTGCCAGCCTACCGACAGGGCGAGGGGCCAAAAACATTCAGTACTCC.

This clonotype occurred many times. V usage is TRBV12-3 or TRBV12-4 and J usage is TRBJ2-2; D is tentatively TRBD1 or TRBD2 (5 bases each). Trimming stripped 5 bases from V and 6 bases from J, with 16 bases between. The CDR3 extends over 15 amino acids. The CDR3 sequence is CASSPGPLFAGELFF. The CDR3 DNA follows: TGTGCCAGCAGTCCGGGACCCCTCTTTGCCGGGGAGCTGTTTTTT.

A remark on this clonotype: A much larger clonotype is one base distant, so this may be a read error. It is unclear where the CDR3 begins or ends on the DNA, so no DNA is shown, and the CDR3 is as TCRdb lists it. This chain links TRBV14 with TRBJ1-2; the DNA was not compared with TRBD1, the D call given in the table. The CDR3 spans 15 amino acids, including both terminal residues. Germline V gene data show CDR1 as SGHDN and CDR2 as FVKESK. The CDR3 loop is CASSQGLQVARGSTF.

Regarding this clonotype: Given the absence of the conserved phenylalanine or tryptophan at the CDR3 end, a read error is likely. The chain joins TRBV7-2 to TRBJ2-5; 8 bases match TRBD1. The trim removed 3 bases at V and 5 bases at J, leaving 5 bases unmatched. This CDR3 is built from 14 residues. Germline loops: CDR1 SGHTA, CDR2 FQGNSA. The CDR3 nucleotides read TGTGCCAGCAGCTTGACAGGGGCGGCGGAGACCCAGTACCTC. Encoded protein: CASSLTGAAETQYL.

The chain uses TRBV6-2 or TRBV6-3 and TRBJ1-4, with a tentative D call TRBD1 (5 bases). The CDR3 extends over 15 amino acids. Trimming pared 2 bases from V and 4 bases from J, leaving 11 bases between. CDR1 is MNHEY and CDR2 is SVGEGT in the germline V gene. The CDR3 nucleotides are TGTGCCAGCAGTTACGGGGACCGAGATAATGAAAAACTGTTTTTT. Translated, it gives CASSYGDRDNEKLFF.

This chain connects TRBV20-1 to TRBJ2-7, with 8 bases matching TRBD1. CDR1 DFQATT and CDR2 SNEGSKA come from the germline V gene (reference sequence). The CDR3 is 14 amino acids. V trimming: 0 bases; J trimming: 6 bases; junction bases outside the gene matches: 7. The CDR3 nucleotides read TGCAGTGCTAGAGATACGCAGGGGGCCTCCGAGCAGTACGTC. Amino acid sequence: CSARDTQGASEQYV.

This clonotype showed up many times. This chain connects TRBV12-3 or TRBV12-4 to TRBJ1-5; the D gene is possibly TRBD1 (5 bases). V gave up 6 bases and J gave up 6 bases, with 9 bases separating them. The CDR3 contains 12 residues. CDR3 loop: CASSNRLQPQHF. The CDR3 DNA reads TGTGCCAGCAGCAACAGGCTTCAGCCCCAGCATTTT.

The chain carries TRBV7-3 and TRBJ1-2; D is possibly TRBD1 (5 bases). Germline V gene sequence: CDR1 SGHTA, CDR2 FQGTGA. CDR3 length equals 14 residues. Trimming cost V 6 bases and J 4 bases, with 15 bases left between them. The CDR3 nucleotides read TGTGCCAGCAGTTTATCCCGGGACGGCTATGGCTACACCTTC. It specifies CASSLSRDGYGYTF.

This clonotype came up many times. The J gene is TRBJ2-1, the V gene TRBV7-2, with D perhaps TRBD1 (6 bases). The CDR3 contains 16 residues. With 1 base removed from V and 10 bases from J, the gap between germline ends came to 20 bases. The V gene's germline CDR1 is SGHTA and CDR2 FQGNSA. The CDR3 nucleotides read TGTGCCAGCAGCTTAGTCCAGGGGATCGTAGGCGGCGAGCAGTTCTTC. It encodes CASSLVQGIVGGEQFF.

This sequence joins TRBV7-9 and TRBJ1-4; perhaps TRBD1 as D (6 bases). The V end lost 1 base, the J end lost 0 bases, and 18 bases lay between the germline ends. The CDR3 runs to 19 residues. Germline V gene sequence: CDR1 SEHNR, CDR2 FQNEAQ (reference sequence). Here the CDR3 reads CASSLGRGRDPATNEKLFF. The CDR3 bases are TGTGCCAGCAGCTTAGGGCGGGGGCGCGACCCCGCAACTAATGAAAAACTGTTTTTT.

The rearrangement joins TRBV7-9 to TRBJ1-4; TRBD1 aligns across 9 bases. J gave up 8 bases and V 5 bases, and 6 bases lay outside the gene matches. This CDR3 is built from 14 residues. CDR1 and CDR2 from the germline V gene are SEHNR and FQNEAQ (reference sequence). The DNA of the CDR3 is TGTGCCAGCAGCGAGTACAGGGGGCGGGAAAAACTGTTTTTT. Translated, it gives CASSEYRGREKLFF.

This clonotype was counted many times. With a much larger clone just one base away, this may be a read error. J is TRBJ2-7 and V is TRBV20-1; 7 bases are shared with TRBD2. The V gene's germline CDR1 is DFQATT and CDR2 SNEGSKA (reference sequence). This CDR3 region has 13 residues. The DNA for the CDR3 is TGCAGTGCTAGGGCTAGCGGAGACTACGCGCAGTACTTC. Residues: CSARASGDYAQYF.

This clonotype was observed at least ten times. The chain uses TRBV2 and TRBJ2-7; D not certain. The CDR3 is 13 residues long. V dropped 11 bases and J dropped 3 bases, with 17 bases sitting between them. Germline V lookup: CDR1 SNHLY, CDR2 FYNNEI. CDR3 amino acids: CADGPDTGYEQYV. The CDR3 DNA reads TGTGCCGACGGCCCAGACACGGGCTACGAGCAGTACGTC.

There are many counts of this clonotype. The rearrangement links TRBV20-1 to TRBJ1-5; D gene unclear. Germline lookup yields CDR1 DFQATT and CDR2 SNEGSKA (reference sequence). CDR3 size: 15 residues. V was pared by 1 base and J by 0 bases, with 10 bases between. The CDR3 sequence is CSARGQETSNQPQHF. The CDR3 DNA sequence: TGCAGTGCTAGAGGGCAGGAGACTAGCAATCAGCCCCAGCATTTT.

This clonotype was counted ten times or more. This rearrangement joins TRBV7-9 to TRBJ2-5; perhaps TRBD2 as D (6 bases). The germline V and J ends were trimmed by 5 bases and 3 bases, with 13 bases remaining between them. The CDR3 is 14 amino acids. The germline V gene encodes CDR1 SEHNR and CDR2 FQNEAQ (reference sequence). CDR3 nucleotide sequence: TGTGCCAGCAGCCTGCCGACTAGTGAAGAGACCCAGTACTTC. Protein product: CASSLPTSEETQYF.